The clone carrying this TCR beta chain came up once. V was trimmed by 5 bases and J by 0 bases, leaving 11 bases between them. CDR1 is LGHDT, CDR2 YNNKEL, per germline (reference sequence). The CDR3 contains 15 residues. The data are from a study of control samples from healthy donors and cancer patients. Repertoires were generated with immunoSEQ multiplex PCR, while TCRdb's copy carries only in-frame clones and drops some. Of over 85,000 clones in the sample, around nine tenths were seen once. The J gene is TRBJ1-5, the V gene TRBV3-1 (or the pseudogene TRBV3-2); the D is unclear. The sequenced material came from PBMCs. This sequence originates from a woman aged 55-70 years with lung cancer. The CDR3 loop is CASSEGSVSNQPQHF. The CDR3 nucleotides read TGTGCCAGCAGCGAAGGGTCCGTTAGCAATCAGCCCCAGCATTTT.